The rows below give T cell receptor beta chains drawn from one sample of a study of tumor-infiltrating lymphocytes in oesophageal squamous cell carcinoma. TCRdb reanalysed the PCR reads using MiXCR and keeps one entry per CDR3 protein. The sample lists approximately 20,000 distinct CDR3 sequences, roughly 41% occurring once. Sequenced: esophageal tumor tissue. These TCRs come from a male donor with esophageal squamous cell carcinoma. Both conserved end residues are part of each CDR3. Fields, in order: clone size, V gene, J gene, D gene, CDR3 DNA, CDR3 protein. A D gene is named only where the DNA matches it firmly. Clone size is given for some rows only: seen once, a few or many times, or a class if the clone is expanded.

clone_size: -; v_call: TRBV7-2; j_call: TRBJ2-3; d_call: -; cdr3_nt: TGTGCCAGCAGCTCGACAATGGGAGATACGCAGTATTTT; cdr3_aa: CASSSTMGDTQYF
clone_size: once; v_call: TRBV7-6; j_call: TRBJ2-7; d_call: TRBD1; cdr3_nt: TGTGCCAGCAGCTTAGTACAGGGGGGTTGGGAGCAGTACTTC; cdr3_aa: CASSLVQGGWEQYF
clone_size: -; v_call: TRBV7-2; j_call: TRBJ2-7; d_call: TRBD1; cdr3_nt: TGTGCCAGCAGCCCCGGACAGGCTCTCGAGCAGTACTTC; cdr3_aa: CASSPGQALEQYF
clone_size: -; v_call: TRBV28; j_call: TRBJ1-1; d_call: -; cdr3_nt: TGTGCCAGCAGTCTCCACCACAGAGGCACTGAAGCTTTCTTT; cdr3_aa: CASSLHHRGTEAFF
clone_size: many; v_call: TRBV5-6; j_call: TRBJ1-1; d_call: -; cdr3_nt: TGTGCCAGCAGCTTGGGGCACTCGAACACTGAAGCTTTCTTT; cdr3_aa: CASSLGHSNTEAFF
clone_size: few; v_call: TRBV3-1; j_call: TRBJ2-7; d_call: TRBD2; cdr3_nt: TGTGCCAGCAGCCTCCGCGGGAGGGCCTACGAGCAGTACTTC; cdr3_aa: CASSLRGRAYEQYF
clone_size: -; v_call: TRBV11-2; j_call: TRBJ2-1; d_call: TRBD2; cdr3_nt: TGTGCCAGCAGCCCCTTTCGGTCTAGCGGGGGCTGGGGTGAGCAGTTCTTC; cdr3_aa: CASSPFRSSGGWGEQFF
clone_size: many; v_call: TRBV2; j_call: TRBJ2-3; d_call: -; cdr3_nt: TGTGCCAGCAGTGAAGTAGGGCAGACCACAGATACGCAGTATTTT; cdr3_aa: CASSEVGQTTDTQYF
clone_size: -; v_call: TRBV7-3; j_call: TRBJ2-2; d_call: -; cdr3_nt: TGTGCCAGCAGCCCGTTCAATGGGGCCGGGGAGCTGTTTTTT; cdr3_aa: CASSPFNGAGELFF
clone_size: -; v_call: TRBV7-2; j_call: TRBJ2-7; d_call: -; cdr3_nt: TGTGCCAGCAGCTCTAGGGGGATAAATGAGCAGTACTTC; cdr3_aa: CASSSRGINEQYF
clone_size: -; v_call: TRBV12-3/TRBV12-4; j_call: TRBJ2-5; d_call: TRBD2; cdr3_nt: TGTGCCAGCATCACTCCCGGGACTAGCGTGAGAGGAGAGCAGTACTTC; cdr3_aa: CASITPGTSVRGEQYF
clone_size: -; v_call: TRBV3-1; j_call: TRBJ2-7; d_call: -; cdr3_nt: TGTGCCAGCAGCCAATACAGTTCGTACGAGCAGTACTTC; cdr3_aa: CASSQYSSYEQYF
clone_size: many; v_call: TRBV28; j_call: TRBJ2-5; d_call: TRBD1; cdr3_nt: TGTGCCAGCATTACCGGGACAGGGGAAACCTTGCAAGAGACCCAGTACTTC; cdr3_aa: CASITGTGETLQETQYF
clone_size: medium-sized; v_call: TRBV7-2; j_call: TRBJ2-5; d_call: -; cdr3_nt: TGTGCCAGCAGCTGGGGTCGGTCTGGGACCCAGTACTTC; cdr3_aa: CASSWGRSGTQYF
clone_size: -; v_call: TRBV15; j_call: TRBJ2-1; d_call: TRBD2; cdr3_nt: TGTGCCACCAGCAGAGGTTCGGGAGGCTACAATGAGCAGTTCTTC; cdr3_aa: CATSRGSGGYNEQFF
clone_size: many; v_call: TRBV7-2; j_call: TRBJ2-7; d_call: TRBD2; cdr3_nt: TGTGCCAGCAGCCCCAAGGGCGGGAGGTTCTCCGAGCAGTACTTC; cdr3_aa: CASSPKGGRFSEQYF
clone_size: -; v_call: TRBV7-2; j_call: TRBJ2-7; d_call: -; cdr3_nt: TGTGCCAGCAGCTTAACAACAAAACCCTCCTACGAGCAGTACTTC; cdr3_aa: CASSLTTKPSYEQYF
clone_size: -; v_call: TRBV29-1; j_call: TRBJ2-2; d_call: -; cdr3_nt: TGCAGCGTTGAAAGCCCTCGCAGGGAGCTGTTTTTT; cdr3_aa: CSVESPRRELFF
clone_size: -; v_call: TRBV7-6; j_call: TRBJ2-1; d_call: -; cdr3_nt: TGTGCCAGCAGCTTCGTTGCGGGGGCATATCAGTTCTTC; cdr3_aa: CASSFVAGAYQFF
clone_size: -; v_call: TRBV7-6; j_call: TRBJ2-1; d_call: TRBD2; cdr3_nt: TGTGCCAGCAGCCCGGCAGCGGGAGTTGGGAATGAGCAGTTCTTC; cdr3_aa: CASSPAAGVGNEQFF
clone_size: medium-sized; v_call: TRBV7-2; j_call: TRBJ2-5; d_call: -; cdr3_nt: TGTGCCAGCAGCTTAAAAGCCGGGAGTCAGACCCAGTACTTC; cdr3_aa: CASSLKAGSQTQYF
clone_size: -; v_call: TRBV10-2; j_call: TRBJ2-7; d_call: -; cdr3_nt: TGCGCCAGCAGTGAGAGTCACCTACTCTACGAGCAGTACTTC; cdr3_aa: CASSESHLLYEQYF
clone_size: few; v_call: TRBV15; j_call: TRBJ2-3; d_call: -; cdr3_nt: TGTGCCACCAGCAGAGATGGGGACGGGTCAAATACGCAGTATTTT; cdr3_aa: CATSRDGDGSNTQYF
clone_size: -; v_call: TRBV3-1; j_call: TRBJ2-5; d_call: -; cdr3_nt: TGTGCCAGCAGCCAATTTGGGGTCCAAGAGACCCAGTACTTC; cdr3_aa: CASSQFGVQETQYF
clone_size: -; v_call: TRBV7-3; j_call: TRBJ2-7; d_call: -; cdr3_nt: TGTGCCAGCAGCCGGGGGAGCTCCTACGAGCAGTACTTC; cdr3_aa: CASSRGSSYEQYF
clone_size: many; v_call: TRBV6-1; j_call: TRBJ2-5; d_call: -; cdr3_nt: TGTGCCAGCAGTGAAGGCTTAGGAGCGGTAGAGACCCAGTACTTC; cdr3_aa: CASSEGLGAVETQYF
clone_size: medium-sized; v_call: TRBV7-8; j_call: TRBJ1-4; d_call: -; cdr3_nt: TGTGCCAGCAGCTTAACCGAAAAACTGTTTTTT; cdr3_aa: CASSLTEKLFF
clone_size: many; v_call: TRBV11-2; j_call: TRBJ1-6; d_call: -; cdr3_nt: TGTGCCAGCAGCTTATCCGATGCCGGGAATTCACCCCTCCACTTT; cdr3_aa: CASSLSDAGNSPLHF
clone_size: once; v_call: TRBV6-6; j_call: TRBJ1-1; d_call: -; cdr3_nt: TGTGCCAGCAGTTACCGAGAGGTTAACACTGAAGCTTTCTTT; cdr3_aa: CASSYREVNTEAFF
clone_size: -; v_call: TRBV19; j_call: TRBJ1-1; d_call: -; cdr3_nt: TGTGCCAGTATTTGGGTCGGGGAAGCTTTCTTT; cdr3_aa: CASIWVGEAFF
clone_size: many; v_call: TRBV6-1; j_call: TRBJ2-7; d_call: -; cdr3_nt: TGTGCCAGCAGTCAACCGGACCACTCCAACGAGCAGTACTTC; cdr3_aa: CASSQPDHSNEQYF
clone_size: once; v_call: TRBV7-3; j_call: TRBJ1-2; d_call: -; cdr3_nt: TGTGCCAGCAGCTTAAACGGCGGAGCTAACTATGGCTACACCTTC; cdr3_aa: CASSLNGGANYGYTF
clone_size: few; v_call: TRBV4-1; j_call: TRBJ2-3; d_call: -; cdr3_nt: TGCGCCAGCTCTCAGAACACAGATACGCAGTATTTT; cdr3_aa: CASSQNTDTQYF
clone_size: few; v_call: TRBV7-8; j_call: TRBJ2-1; d_call: -; cdr3_nt: TGTGCCAGCAGCTTAGCGACTAGTACCGTCTCCTACAATGAGCAGTTCTTC; cdr3_aa: CASSLATSTVSYNEQFF
clone_size: -; v_call: TRBV7-6; j_call: TRBJ2-7; d_call: -; cdr3_nt: TGTGCCAGCAGCTCGGAGACCTACGAGCAGTACTTC; cdr3_aa: CASSSETYEQYF
clone_size: many; v_call: TRBV10-3; j_call: TRBJ2-7; d_call: -; cdr3_nt: TGTGCCATCAGTGATGCGGCCTACGAGCAGTACTTC; cdr3_aa: CAISDAAYEQYF
clone_size: many; v_call: TRBV6-1; j_call: TRBJ1-2; d_call: TRBD1; cdr3_nt: TGTGCCAGCGGGGAGCCCGGGACAGTCCAGGGCTACACCTTC; cdr3_aa: CASGEPGTVQGYTF
clone_size: few; v_call: TRBV28; j_call: TRBJ2-7; d_call: -; cdr3_nt: TGTGCCAGCAGTTTTCTGAGGGCTGGAACCTACGAGCAGTACTTC; cdr3_aa: CASSFLRAGTYEQYF
clone_size: -; v_call: TRBV7-9; j_call: TRBJ2-2; d_call: -; cdr3_nt: TGTGCCAGCAACCCCGCGGGGCGGATTAACACCGGGGAGCTGTTTTTT; cdr3_aa: CASNPAGRINTGELFF
clone_size: many; v_call: TRBV7-6; j_call: TRBJ2-1; d_call: TRBD2; cdr3_nt: TGTGCCAGCAGCTTAGCCACGGCTAGCGGGAGCAATGAGCAGTTCTTC; cdr3_aa: CASSLATASGSNEQFF
clone_size: hyperexpanded; v_call: TRBV27; j_call: TRBJ2-3; d_call: -; cdr3_nt: TGTGCCAGCAGTTCCTACAGGGATCATAGTGTGGATACGCAGTATTTT; cdr3_aa: CASSSYRDHSVDTQYF
clone_size: -; v_call: TRBV18; j_call: TRBJ1-2; d_call: -; cdr3_nt: TGTGCCAGCTCACCAGGAGGACGGGAGTGGAGAGGCTACACCTTC; cdr3_aa: CASSPGGREWRGYTF
clone_size: -; v_call: TRBV19; j_call: TRBJ2-5; d_call: TRBD2; cdr3_nt: TGTGCCAGTAGTCCGGGACTAGCGGCTCAAGAGACCCAGTACTTC; cdr3_aa: CASSPGLAAQETQYF
clone_size: -; v_call: TRBV7-2; j_call: TRBJ2-5; d_call: -; cdr3_nt: TGTGCCAGCAGCTTAGGGGCTAGCACAGAGACCCAGTACTTC; cdr3_aa: CASSLGASTETQYF
clone_size: -; v_call: TRBV6-6; j_call: TRBJ1-1; d_call: -; cdr3_nt: TGTGCCAGCAGTGGCAACAGGGACACTGAAGCTTTCTTT; cdr3_aa: CASSGNRDTEAFF
clone_size: medium-sized; v_call: TRBV7-2; j_call: TRBJ1-2; d_call: -; cdr3_nt: TGTGCCAGCAGCTTAGCTAAAGAAACCCCTTATGGCTACACCTTC; cdr3_aa: CASSLAKETPYGYTF
clone_size: -; v_call: TRBV27; j_call: TRBJ2-1; d_call: -; cdr3_nt: TGTGCCAGCAGTGACTCATACAATGAGCAGTTCTTC; cdr3_aa: CASSDSYNEQFF
clone_size: many; v_call: TRBV6-1; j_call: TRBJ2-7; d_call: TRBD2; cdr3_nt: TGTGCCAGCAGCCAGAGCGGGGGTCCGACCTACGAGCAGTACTTC; cdr3_aa: CASSQSGGPTYEQYF
clone_size: -; v_call: TRBV7-6; j_call: TRBJ2-7; d_call: -; cdr3_nt: TGTGCCAGCAGCTTAGTAGCTGCAGGAGGCGACGAGCAGTACTTC; cdr3_aa: CASSLVAAGGDEQYF
clone_size: many; v_call: TRBV6-1; j_call: TRBJ2-5; d_call: TRBD1; cdr3_nt: TGTGCCAGCAGTGAAGCGCTTCAGGGACAGCCGACCCAGTACTTC; cdr3_aa: CASSEALQGQPTQYF